The clone carrying this TCR beta chain was counted a single time. What it binds is not known. At one of its ends the junction is not consistent with the germline gene, which may arise from a read error. The CDR3 has 19 residues. Per germline, CDR1 SGHTA and CDR2 FQGNSA. The data derive from a study of T cell repertoires in cytomegalovirus infection. Turning to the study itself: Public signatures in TCR beta pointed to CMV infection and matching HLA type.

TCRdb re-called the reads with MiXCR, one entry per CDR3 protein. The data show roughly 7,600 distinct CDR3 sequences, less than 65% seen once. The receptor was isolated from a human donor in good health (CMV status not recorded). Some clones in this sample may be carry-over from other donors' samples. Material for sequencing was PBMCs, sequenced either directly or after in vitro stimulation (not recorded which). V and J are TRBV7-2 and TRBJ1-2; the match to TRBD1 covers 7 bases. This chain's CDR3 is CASSLGDVTQTGLGRGYPF. The CDR3 DNA reads as TGTGCCAGCAGCTTAGGGGACGTCACGCAGACAGGGTTGGGTCGTGGCTACCCCTTC.